What follows are 26 T cell receptor beta chains derived from one specimen sequenced in a study of T cell repertoires in cytomegalovirus infection. TCRdb independently ran MiXCR on the reads; one entry per CDR3 protein. Of approximately 130,000 distinct CDR3 sequences detected, 7.5% to 9% appear once; the ten largest clones hold over 9%. The material sequenced was PBMCs. The origin of the receptors is a human donor in good health (CMV status not recorded). Some clones in this sample may be carry-over from other donors' samples.

This clonotype showed up many times. The J gene is TRBJ1-3, the V gene TRBV4-1; the D is unclear. This CDR3 region has 13 residues. V gave up 4 bases and J gave up 4 bases, with 8 bases separating them. CDR1 and CDR2 (germline): MGHRA, YSYEKL. CDR3 nucleotides: TGCGCCAGCAGCCCCCCCCCCGGAAACACCATATATTTT. This codes for CASSPPPGNTIYF.

This clonotype was recorded many times. The CDR3 nucleotides read TGTGCCACCAGTGAGGGGGGTGAAGACGAAAAACTGTTTTTT. Translated, it gives CATSEGGEDEKLFF. The chain employs TRBV24-1 and TRBJ1-4; perhaps TRBD1 as D (5 bases). V was clipped by 4 bases and J by 8 bases, with 13 bases between them. CDR3 size: 14 residues. Germline assignment: CDR1 KGHDR and CDR2 SFDVKD.

In its sample, this clonotype was seen many times. The V and J genes are TRBV7-7 and TRBJ2-7; 9 bases fit TRBD1. Germline V gene sequence: CDR1 SSHAT, CDR2 FNYEAQ (reference sequence). Trimming took 5 bases from V and 0 from J; bases not matched to a gene: 8. CDR3 size: 16 residues. The CDR3 protein is CASSLGGQGSSYEQYF. In DNA form, the CDR3 reads TGTGCCAGCAGCCTGGGAGGACAGGGGAGCTCCTACGAGCAGTACTTC.

This clonotype was found many times. The J gene is TRBJ1-1, the V gene TRBV6-2 or TRBV6-3, with 10 nucleotides matching TRBD1. The CDR3 length is 12 residues. Trimming removed 5 bases from V and 11 bases from J; junction bases left unmatched: 5. CDR1 is MNHEY and CDR2 is SVGEGT in the germline V gene. CDR3 DNA: TGTGCCAGCAGTAGCCGGGACAGGGGTGCTTTCTTT. It encodes CASSSRDRGAFF.

This sequence joins TRBV12-3 or TRBV12-4 and TRBJ2-7; D gene unclear. Trimming took off 3 bases at V and 6 bases at J, with 6 bases between the two ends. The CDR3 covers 11 residues. The CDR3 region is CASSFGSEQYF. The CDR3 coding sequence is TGTGCCAGCAGTTTCGGGTCCGAGCAGTACTTC.

The chain carries TRBV28 and TRBJ2-5, with TRBD1 identical over 9 bases. Germline CDR1 is MDHEN and CDR2 is SYDVKM. This CDR3 is 15 amino acids long. V lost 11 bases, J lost 4 bases, and 14 bases stayed unmatched. For the CDR3, the DNA is TGTGCCCGCCTCATCCCGGGACAGGGTACAGAGACCCAGTACTTC. As protein: CARLIPGQGTETQYF.

This clonotype was detected only a few times. This rearrangement joins TRBV2 to TRBJ2-5; D not certain. The CDR3 runs to 16 residues. Germline lookup yields CDR1 SNHLY and CDR2 FYNNEI. V was shortened by 0 bases and J by 4 bases, with 15 bases between the two germline ends. CDR3 in DNA: TGTGCCAGCAGTGAAGCGGGAATTAAAATGACAGAGACCCAGTACTTC. Translation: CASSEAGIKMTETQYF.

This clonotype was detected ten times or more. The V gene is TRBV6-5, the J gene TRBJ1-1; 7 bases align to TRBD1. V lost 6 bases, J lost 1 base, and 5 bases stayed unmatched. CDR1 and CDR2 (germline): MNHEY, SVGAGI. The CDR3 contains 14 residues. CDR3 in DNA: TGTGCCAGCAGCCGCCGGACAGGGAACACTGAAGCTTTCTTT. Protein product: CASSRRTGNTEAFF.

This clonotype was observed a handful of times. The V call is TRBV20-1, the J call TRBJ1-5; unclear D gene. Trimming shortened V by 0 bases and J by 7 bases, and 13 bases separated the two germline ends. Germline V gene data show CDR1 as DFQATT and CDR2 as SNEGSKA (reference sequence). The CDR3 has 14 amino acids. The CDR3 nucleotides read TGCAGTGCTAGAGAGACGGCCCGTGGACAGCCCCAGCATTTT. Its protein product is CSARETARGQPQHF.

This clonotype was found many times. The V call is TRBV20-1, the J call TRBJ1-6, with D perhaps TRBD1 (5 bases). There are 16 residues in the CDR3. Per germline, CDR1 DFQATT and CDR2 SNEGSKA (reference sequence). Deletions cut 3 bases from V and 9 bases from J, with 21 bases between. CDR3 in DNA: TGCAGTGCTAGGCTTGGTTCTCCAGGGACTTCTTCACCCCTCCACTTT. As protein: CSARLGSPGTSSPLHF.

This clonotype was counted many times. The CDR3 protein is CASSSAGGGGYEQYF. CDR3 DNA: TGTGCCAGCAGCTCCGCTGGCGGGGGAGGATACGAGCAGTACTTC. The chain recombines TRBV7-2 with TRBJ2-7; 7 nucleotides match TRBD2. The V segment lost 4 bases and the J segment 4 bases; nucleotides outside the gene matches: 10. Germline CDR1 and CDR2: SGHTA and FQGNSA. CDR3 length equals 15 residues.

This clonotype was seen at least ten times. This chain connects TRBV4-2 to TRBJ2-1; 9 nucleotides align to TRBD2. The CDR3 has 16 amino acids. J lost 9 bases, V lost 0 bases, and 9 bases had no gene match. CDR1 and CDR2 (germline): LGHNA, YNFKEQ. CDR3 bases: TGTGCCAGCAGCCAAGATCTGGCGGGGGGGGTGAGTGAGCAGTTCTTC. It yields the protein CASSQDLAGGVSEQFF.

This clonotype was counted between two and nine times. V usage is TRBV20-1 and J usage is TRBJ1-1, with 10 bases identical to TRBD1. With V trimmed by 1 base and J by 4 bases, 3 bases remained unmatched. This CDR3 comprises 14 residues. In germline, CDR1 is DFQATT, CDR2 SNEGSKA (reference sequence). CDR3 loop: CSARGDRGSTEAFF. The CDR3 DNA sequence: TGCAGTGCTAGAGGGGACAGGGGAAGCACTGAAGCTTTCTTT.

This clonotype was seen repeatedly, ten times or more. V gene TRBV14 combines with J gene TRBJ1-1; 8 positions agree with TRBD1. The V gene's germline CDR1 is SGHDN and CDR2 FVKESK. J gave up 6 bases and V 2 bases, and 11 bases lay outside the gene matches. The CDR3 is made up of 16 amino acids. The CDR3 loop reads CASSQRSGQGASEAFF. The DNA of the CDR3 is TGTGCCAGCAGCCAAAGGTCGGGGCAGGGGGCATCTGAAGCTTTCTTT.

Ten or more counts support this clonotype. The V gene is TRBV7-2, the J gene TRBJ1-1, with D possibly being TRBD1 (6 bases). The CDR3 is made up of 13 amino acids. V dropped 5 bases and J dropped 3 bases, with 10 bases sitting between them. In germline, CDR1 is SGHTA, CDR2 FQGNSA. CDR3 DNA: TGTGCCAGCAGCGGACAGCTTTACACTGAAGCTTTCTTT. It is translated as CASSGQLYTEAFF.

This clonotype has only a few counts. The chain recombines TRBV7-6 with TRBJ2-1; D gene unclear. The CDR3 runs to 16 residues. V lost 5 bases and J 0 bases, leaving 14 bases between the germline ends. Germline lookup yields CDR1 SGHVS and CDR2 FNYEAQ. The CDR3 protein is CASSPSAGSSYNEQFF. The DNA for the CDR3 is TGTGCCAGCAGCCCCTCCGCAGGAAGCTCCTACAATGAGCAGTTCTTC.

V and J are TRBV13 and TRBJ1-1; 10 bases map to TRBD1. Germline assignment: CDR1 PRHDT and CDR2 FYEKMQ (reference sequence). V lost 5 bases, J lost 5 bases, and 5 bases stayed unmatched. This CDR3 has 14 amino acids. Here the CDR3 DNA reads TGTGCCAGCAGCATCGACAGGGGGCATACTGAAGCTTTCTTT. This codes for CASSIDRGHTEAFF. Filled out from reference TRBV13 and TRBJ1-1, the complete variable domain reads AAGVIQSPRHLIKEKRETATLKCYPIPRHDTVYWYQQGPGQDPQFLISFYEKMQSDKGSIPDRFSAQQFSDYHSELNMSSLELGDSALYFCASSIDRGHTEAFFGQGTRLTVV.

This clonotype was observed many times. This chain links TRBV7-2 with TRBJ1-2; tentatively, D is TRBD1 (6 bases). Per germline, CDR1 SGHTA and CDR2 FQGNSA. The CDR3 extends over 18 amino acids. V shed 4 bases and J shed 8 bases, with 29 bases lying between them. The CDR3 bases are TGTGCCAGCAGCTCTTCACAGGGTCGATGGCCGGGGAGGGGCGGCTACACCTTC. Translated, it gives CASSSSQGRWPGRGGYTF.

The CDR3 loop reads CASSETGAHGYTF. CDR3 DNA: TGTGCCAGCAGCGAGACGGGGGCACATGGCTACACCTTC. This sequence joins TRBV14 and TRBJ1-2; D possibly corresponds to TRBD1 (6 bases). CDR1 is SGHDN, CDR2 FVKESK, per germline. Trimming removed 5 bases from V and 6 bases from J, with 13 bases in between. The CDR3 has 13 residues. Filled out from reference TRBV14 and TRBJ1-2, the complete variable domain reads EAGVTQFPSHSVIEKGQTVTLRCDPISGHDNLYWYRRVMGKEIKFLLHFVKESKQDESGMPNNRFLAERTGGTYSTLKVQPAELEDSGVYFCASSETGAHGYTFGSGTRLTVV.

Ten or more counts support this clonotype. This chain links TRBV19 with TRBJ2-3; D may be TRBD1 (6 bases). CDR1 LNHDA and CDR2 SQIVND come from the germline V gene (reference sequence). This CDR3 is built from 15 residues. V lost 1 base to trimming and J lost 1 base, with 9 bases between them. The CDR3 spells CASSIAGVGTDTQYF. The CDR3 DNA follows: TGTGCCAGTAGTATAGCAGGGGTTGGCACAGATACGCAGTATTTT.

This clonotype was picked up many times. Here the CDR3 reads CASSPYIGYTF. Here the CDR3 DNA reads TGTGCCAGCAGCCCGTACATTGGCTACACCTTC. The rearrangement joins TRBV7-2 to TRBJ1-2; D gene uncertain. This CDR3 has 11 residues. The germline V gene has CDR1 SGHTA and CDR2 FQGNSA. V was clipped by 5 bases and J by 7 bases, with 8 bases between them.

The J gene is TRBJ2-3, the V gene TRBV7-9; D is uncertain. Germline V gives CDR1 SEHNR, CDR2 FQNEAQ (reference sequence). The CDR3 covers 12 residues. Trimming removed 6 bases from V and 2 bases from J, with 6 bases in between. The CDR3 sequence: CASRRATDTQYF. The CDR3 DNA is TGTGCCAGCAGGAGAGCCACAGATACGCAGTATTTT.

A few counts support this clonotype. The chain links TRBV27 to TRBJ1-2; weak D call: TRBD1 (6 bases). Germline-derived CDR1 and CDR2 are MNHEY and SMNVEV (reference sequence). V was trimmed by 5 bases and J by 10 bases, leaving 17 bases between them. The CDR3 runs to 13 residues. CDR3 bases: TGTGCCAGCAGTCAAATGTGGGACACGTACTACACCTTC. It specifies CASSQMWDTYYTF.

In this sample, this clonotype turned up many times. V gene TRBV7-2 combines with J gene TRBJ1-2; no clear D gene. Trimming cost V 1 base and J 1 base, with 4 bases left between them. CDR1 is SGHTA and CDR2 is FQGNSA in the germline V gene. The CDR3 covers 13 residues. The CDR3 DNA reads TGTGCCAGCAGCTTAGTGGTTAACTATGGCTACACCTTC. Translation: CASSLVVNYGYTF.

This chain's CDR3 is CASSLQGNSNQPQHF. CDR3 DNA: TGTGCCAGTAGTCTTCAGGGAAATAGCAATCAGCCCCAGCATTTT. This chain uses TRBV19 with TRBJ1-5; D may be TRBD1 (5 bases). The germline V and J ends were trimmed by 5 bases and 0 bases, with 11 bases remaining between them. CDR1 is LNHDA and CDR2 is SQIVND in the germline V gene (reference sequence). The CDR3 is 15 amino acids. The variable domain in full, with the rest retrieved from reference TRBV19 and TRBJ1-5, is DGGITQSPKYLFRKEGQNVTLSCEQNLNHDAMYWYRQDPGQGLRLIYYSQIVNDFQKGDIAEGYSVSREKKESFPLTVTSAQKNPTAFYLCASSLQGNSNQPQHFGDGTRLSIL.

There are many counts of this clonotype. The rearrangement joins TRBV20-1 to TRBJ1-1; D is ambiguous. V was trimmed by 3 bases and J by 1 base, leaving 9 bases between them. The CDR3 is 13 residues long. Germline V gene sequence: CDR1 DFQATT, CDR2 SNEGSKA (reference sequence). DNA of the CDR3: TGCAGTGCTAGCCGGCCCCAGAACACTGAAGCTTTCTTT. It yields the protein CSASRPQNTEAFF.